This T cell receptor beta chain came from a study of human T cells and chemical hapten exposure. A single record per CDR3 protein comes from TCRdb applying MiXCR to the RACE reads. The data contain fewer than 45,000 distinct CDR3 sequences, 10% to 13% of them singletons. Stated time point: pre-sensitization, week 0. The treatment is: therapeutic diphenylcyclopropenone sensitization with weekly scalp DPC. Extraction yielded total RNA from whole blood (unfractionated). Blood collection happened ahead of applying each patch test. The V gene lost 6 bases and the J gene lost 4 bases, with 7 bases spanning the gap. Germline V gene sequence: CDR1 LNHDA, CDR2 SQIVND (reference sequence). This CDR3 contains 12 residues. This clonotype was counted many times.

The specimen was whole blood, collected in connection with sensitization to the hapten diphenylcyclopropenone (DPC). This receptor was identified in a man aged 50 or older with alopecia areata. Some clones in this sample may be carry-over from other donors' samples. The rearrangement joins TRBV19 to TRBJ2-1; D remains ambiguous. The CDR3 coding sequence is TGTGCCAGTAGGAAAGGGTACAATGAGCAGTTCTTC. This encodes CASRKGYNEQFF.